This passage covers 20 T cell receptor beta chains from one sample sequenced in a study of shared clonotypes between healthy human individuals. Clones were sequenced by immunoSEQ multiplex PCR, and TCRdb holds only the in-frame ones, with some missing. Seen here are some 1 million clones, around four fifths observed once, and the top ten hold approximately 1.3%. Sequencing was performed on memory CD4+ T cells sorted from blood. Subset meaning: CD45RA-negative fraction. The receptors here all came from a man in his late teens or twenties in good health.

This chain joins TRBV30 and TRBJ2-5; 7 bases fit TRBD1. CDR1 is GTSNPN, CDR2 SVGIG, per germline (reference sequence). This CDR3 is built from 15 residues. With 1 base clipped from V and 2 bases from J, the junction kept 7 bases outside the gene matches. The CDR3 bases are TGTGCCTGGAGTGCCCGTGACAGGGTACAAGAGACCCAGTACTTC. As protein: CAWSARDRVQETQYF.

The CDR3 protein is CASNQDRALDNSPLHF. The CDR3 DNA is TGTGCCAGCAACCAGGACAGGGCGCTGGATAATTCACCCCTCCACTTT. The gene calls are TRBV28 and TRBJ1-6; 8 bases agree with TRBD1. Trimming cost V 7 bases and J 5 bases; bases outside gene matches: 10. This CDR3 has 16 amino acids. Germline CDR1 and CDR2: MDHEN and SYDVKM.

This clone was seen only a few times. In nucleotides, the CDR3 is TGTGCCAGCAGCTTGGCCGGGACTTACTCCTACGAGCAGTACTTC. This translates into CASSLAGTYSYEQYF. V and J are TRBV7-2 and TRBJ2-7, with D maybe TRBD2 (6 bases). Germline-derived CDR1 and CDR2 are SGHTA and FQGNSA. Trimming left V 3 bases short and J 0 bases short, with 12 bases between. This CDR3 is 15 amino acids long.

This clone was recorded at least ten times. The CDR3 reads CASSEGGSTRSPLHF. The CDR3 nucleotides are TGTGCCAGCAGTGAAGGAGGGTCGACGAGATCACCCCTCCACTTT. J is TRBJ1-6 and V is TRBV6-4, with D uncertain. The CDR3 consists of 15 residues. Trimming removed 3 bases at V and 10 bases at J, with 16 bases between. The V gene's germline CDR1 is MRHNA and CDR2 SNTAGT.

The J gene is TRBJ1-1, the V gene TRBV6-6; D uncertain. The CDR3 extends over 11 amino acids. CDR1 MNHNY and CDR2 SVGAGI come from the germline V gene (reference sequence). Trimming took 2 bases from V and 8 from J, leaving 6 bases between them. The CDR3 here is CASSYMGEAFF. CDR3 coding DNA: TGTGCCAGCAGTTACATGGGGGAAGCTTTCTTT.

The V and J genes are TRBV30 and TRBJ2-7, with 8 bases that match TRBD1. The length of the CDR3 is 17 residues. Germline-derived CDR1 and CDR2 are GTSNPN and SVGIG (reference sequence). The trim removed 2 bases at V and 5 bases at J, leaving 17 bases unmatched. In nucleotides, the CDR3 is TGTGCCTGGAGTTCCCGGACAGGGCGGCTGCTGTCCGACGAGCAGTACTTC. Residues: CAWSSRTGRLLSDEQYF. Looking up the rest from reference TRBV30 and TRBJ2-7 gives the full variable domain: SQTIHQWPATLVQPVGSPLSLECTVEGTSNPNLYWYRQAAGRGLQLLFYSVGIGQISSEVPQNLSASRPQDRQFILSSKKLLLSDSGFYLCAWSSRTGRLLSDEQYFGPGTRLTVT.

This chain links TRBV11-2 with TRBJ2-1, with TRBD1 matching 7 bases. The CDR3 is made up of 15 amino acids. Germline V lookup: CDR1 SGHAT, CDR2 FQNNGV. V dropped 4 bases and J dropped 1; count of bases not matched to a gene: 4. The CDR3 DNA reads as TGTGCCAGCAGCTCGGGACAGCAATCCTACAATGAGCAGTTCTTC. This gives the protein CASSSGQQSYNEQFF.

This chain links TRBV5-1 with TRBJ2-7; 12 nucleotides line up with TRBD1. Trimming took 2 bases from V and 6 from J; bases not matched to a gene: 6. Germline V gives CDR1 SGHRS, CDR2 YFSETQ. CDR3 length equals 15 residues. The CDR3, as DNA: TGCGCCAGCAGCTTACCGGGACAGGGGGCGGCCGAGCAGTACTTC. This translates into CASSLPGQGAAEQYF.

This sequence joins TRBV11-2 and TRBJ1-6; no clear D gene. The CDR3 consists of 14 residues. Looked up from germline, CDR1 is SGHAT and CDR2 is FQNNGV. Trimming pared 2 bases from V and 9 bases from J, leaving 11 bases between. As DNA, the CDR3 is TGTGCCAGCAGCTTAAAAGGGTCCGCTTCACCCCTCCACTTT. As protein: CASSLKGSASPLHF.

This clone has only one observation. In the same sample, other DNA sequences code for this CDR3. The rearrangement links TRBV5-4 to TRBJ2-3, with no clear D. The CDR3 is 13 amino acids. Per germline, CDR1 SGHNT and CDR2 YYREEE (reference sequence). V was shortened by 1 base and J by 1 base, with 4 bases between the two germline ends. The CDR3 protein is CASSLRGTDTQYF. CDR3 coding DNA: TGTGCCAGCAGCTTGAGGGGCACAGATACGCAGTATTTT. Drawing the rest from reference TRBV5-4 and TRBJ2-3, the complete variable domain is ETGVTQSPTHLIKTRGQQVTLRCSSQSGHNTVSWYQQALGQGPQFIFQYYREEENGRGNFPPRFSGLQFPNYSSELNVNALELDDSALYLCASSLRGTDTQYFGPGTRLTVL.

A few counts support this clone. This chain joins TRBV2 and TRBJ1-5; D is uncertain. The CDR3 is 15 amino acids. CDR1 and CDR2 (germline): SNHLY, FYNNEI. Trimming stripped 3 bases from V and 6 bases from J, with 15 bases between. The CDR3 here is CASSESTGSAQPQHF. The CDR3 coding sequence is TGTGCCAGCAGTGAGAGTACGGGCTCCGCTCAGCCCCAGCATTTT.

This clone is medium-sized within its sample. The chain links TRBV18 to TRBJ1-1; a weak D match, TRBD1 (5 bases). The CDR3 has 12 residues. V lost 6 bases and J 8 bases, leaving 13 bases between the germline ends. CDR1 KGHSH and CDR2 LQKENI come from the germline V gene. CDR3 DNA: TGTGCCAGCTCCCCTTTAGGGGAAGAAGCTTTCTTT. Amino acids: CASSPLGEEAFF.

V is TRBV5-1 and J is TRBJ2-7; 10 bases are a match to TRBD2. Germline CDR1 is SGHRS and CDR2 is YFSETQ. The CDR3 loop spans 15 amino acids. V gave up 4 bases and J gave up 2 bases; unmatched junction bases: 6. The CDR3 loop is CASSTGTSEAYEQYF. The CDR3 DNA reads TGCGCCAGCAGCACTGGGACTAGCGAGGCCTACGAGCAGTACTTC. The variable domain in full, completed from reference TRBV5-1 and TRBJ2-7, reads KAGVTQTPRYLIKTRGQQVTLSCSPISGHRSVSWYQQTPGQGLQFLFEYFSETQRNKGNFPGRFSGRQFSNSRSEMNVSTLELGDSALYLCASSTGTSEAYEQYFGPGTRLTVT.

The gene calls are TRBV5-1 and TRBJ2-5; TRBD1 might be the D (6 bases). Germline-derived CDR1 and CDR2 are SGHRS and YFSETQ. Deletions cut 0 bases from V and 5 bases from J, with 11 bases between. The CDR3 contains 14 residues. CDR3 DNA sequence: TGCGCCAGCAGCTTGGGGCAGGGGATCGAGACCCAGTACTTC. It specifies CASSLGQGIETQYF.

The chain employs TRBV15 and TRBJ2-5; 7 bases map to TRBD2. The J segment lost 4 bases and the V segment lost 4 bases, leaving 6 bases of the junction unmatched. Germline values: CDR1 LNHNV, CDR2 YYDKDF (reference sequence). This CDR3 has 14 amino acids. CDR3 coding DNA: TGTGCCACCAGCAAAGGAGCGGGATCAGAGACCCAGTACTTC. This encodes CATSKGAGSETQYF.

The gene calls are TRBV6-6 and TRBJ2-1; D call uncertain. V dropped 5 bases and J dropped 7 bases, with 12 bases sitting between them. Germline V gene sequence: CDR1 MNHNY, CDR2 SVGAGI (reference sequence). The CDR3 spans 13 residues. For the CDR3, the DNA is TGTGCCAGCAGTAACTTTCTAGGGAATGAGCAGTTCTTC. It specifies CASSNFLGNEQFF.

This rearrangement joins TRBV2 to TRBJ2-2; no definite D call. The V end lost 2 bases, the J end lost 4 bases, and 11 bases lay between the germline ends. CDR3 size: 15 residues. Germline values: CDR1 SNHLY, CDR2 FYNNEI. DNA for the CDR3: TGTGCCAGCAGTGAAATAGTTATGACCACCGGGGAGCTGTTTTTT. It yields the protein CASSEIVMTTGELFF.

V and J are TRBV27 and TRBJ1-2; no clear D gene. There are 16 residues in the CDR3. The germline V gene encodes CDR1 MNHEY and CDR2 SMNVEV (reference sequence). V was cut by 5 bases and J by 2 bases, with 18 bases left in between. CDR3 in DNA: TGTGCCAGCAGTCCCAACAACCCTTCCGGGAACTATGGCTACACCTTC. Its translation: CASSPNNPSGNYGYTF.

The chain recombines TRBV18 with TRBJ2-7, with 7 nucleotides matching TRBD1. The CDR3 loop spans 14 amino acids. In germline, CDR1 is KGHSH, CDR2 LQKENI. V dropped 4 bases and J dropped 7; count of bases not matched to a gene: 10. The chain's CDR3 is CASSLRQGGLEQYF. CDR3 sequence (DNA): TGTGCCAGCTCACTGAGACAGGGCGGATTGGAGCAGTACTTC.

The rearrangement uses TRBV9 and TRBJ2-5; D remains ambiguous. This CDR3 region has 14 residues. Germline V gene sequence: CDR1 SGDLS, CDR2 YYNGEE. Trimming took 4 bases from V and 4 from J, leaving 14 bases between them. The chain's CDR3 is CASSLLDSGETQYF. CDR3 nucleotide sequence: TGTGCCAGCAGCCTTCTAGATTCCGGAGAGACCCAGTACTTC.